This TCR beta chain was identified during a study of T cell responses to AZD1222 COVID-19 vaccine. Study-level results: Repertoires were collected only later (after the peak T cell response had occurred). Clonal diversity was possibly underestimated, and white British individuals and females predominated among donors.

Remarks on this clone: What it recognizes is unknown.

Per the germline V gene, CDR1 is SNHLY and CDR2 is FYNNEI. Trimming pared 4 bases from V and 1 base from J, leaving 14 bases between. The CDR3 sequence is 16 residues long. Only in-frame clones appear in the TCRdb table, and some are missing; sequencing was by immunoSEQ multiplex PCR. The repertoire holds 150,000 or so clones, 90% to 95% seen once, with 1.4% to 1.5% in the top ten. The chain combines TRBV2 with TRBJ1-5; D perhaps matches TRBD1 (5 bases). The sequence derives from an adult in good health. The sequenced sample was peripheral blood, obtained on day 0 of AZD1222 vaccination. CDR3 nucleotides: TGTGCCAGCAGTGTCGAGGGCAGGGTGAGCAATCAGCCCCAGCATTTT. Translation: CASSVEGRVSNQPQHF.